These 26 T cell receptor beta chains share one sample of origin, sequenced in a study of T cells in localized non-small cell lung cancer. Using immunoSEQ multiplex PCR, the repertoire was profiled, and TCRdb retains in-frame clones only, with some absent. This table has more than 2,500 clones, 25% appearing once. This sample comprised lung tumor tissue, obtained before any cancer treatment. The receptors were gathered from a male donor aged 60 or over with stage III lung adenocarcinoma.

V gene TRBV29-1 combines with J gene TRBJ2-7; TRBD1 matches at 9 bases. J lost 3 bases, V lost 6 bases, and 6 bases had no gene match. The CDR3 runs to 13 residues. Germline CDR1 SQVTM, CDR2 ANQGSEA. The CDR3 loop reads CSVGTGQGYEQYF. The CDR3 nucleotides read TGCAGCGTAGGGACAGGGCAGGGCTACGAGCAGTACTTC.

The V call is TRBV14, the J call TRBJ2-7; D unresolved. The germline gives CDR1 SGHDN, CDR2 FVKESK. This CDR3 comprises 16 residues. V was shortened by 4 bases and J by 6 bases, with 22 bases between the two germline ends. The CDR3 spells CASSPVGEVGKSEQYF. The CDR3 DNA sequence: TGTGCCAGCAGCCCCGTTGGGGAAGTGGGGAAATCCGAGCAGTACTTC. The full variable domain, in which reference TRBV14 and TRBJ2-7 provide the parts outside the CDR3, is EAGVTQFPSHSVIEKGQTVTLRCDPISGHDNLYWYRRVMGKEIKFLLHFVKESKQDESGMPNNRFLAERTGGTYSTLKVQPAELEDSGVYFCASSPVGEVGKSEQYFGPGTRLTVT.

This clone turned up a few times. The rearrangement uses TRBV9 and TRBJ2-1; the D is unclear. V was cut by 0 bases and J by 0 bases, with 7 bases left in between. The CDR3 loop spans 15 amino acids. Per the germline V gene, CDR1 is SGDLS and CDR2 is YYNGEE. CDR3 DNA sequence: TGTGCCAGCAGCGTAGAGGATAGCTCCTACAATGAGCAGTTCTTC. Translating it yields CASSVEDSSYNEQFF.

Relative to its sample, this clone is large. V is TRBV18 and J is TRBJ2-2; 10 bases match TRBD1. The CDR3 spans 15 residues. V dropped 0 bases and J dropped 7; count of bases not matched to a gene: 2. Per the germline V gene, CDR1 is KGHSH and CDR2 is LQKENI. The CDR3 protein is CASSPPGQGSGELFF. In DNA, the CDR3 is TGTGCCAGCTCACCACCGGGACAGGGGAGCGGGGAGCTGTTTTTT.

Sample share makes this clone medium-sized. J is TRBJ2-1 and V is TRBV19; the match to TRBD1 covers 7 bases. The CDR3 spans 15 residues. CDR1 and CDR2 (germline): LNHDA, SQIVND (reference sequence). J gave up 0 bases and V 6 bases, and 5 bases lay outside the gene matches. CDR3 in amino acids: CASRMDRSSYNEQFF. CDR3 sequence (DNA): TGTGCCAGTAGGATGGACAGGAGCTCCTACAATGAGCAGTTCTTC.

The CDR3 sequence: CSVERPPRGGELFF. The DNA of the CDR3 is TGCAGCGTTGAACGGCCACCCCGTGGGGGGGAGCTGTTTTTT. This chain joins TRBV29-1 and TRBJ2-2; D gene unclear. The CDR3 has 14 residues. Trimming shortened V by 2 bases and J by 8 bases, and 15 bases separated the two germline ends. The germline CDR1 and CDR2 sequences are SQVTM and ANQGSEA.

This clone was seen only a few times. The rearrangement uses TRBV9 and TRBJ1-3; D might be TRBD1 (5 bases). Trimming left V 2 bases short and J 1 base short, with 13 bases between. CDR1 is SGDLS and CDR2 is YYNGEE in the germline V gene. This CDR3 contains 16 residues. CDR3 nucleotide sequence: TGTGCCAGCAGCGTTGGGGACGCCACTTCTGGAAACACCATATATTTT. Protein product: CASSVGDATSGNTIYF.

The chain recombines TRBV19 with TRBJ1-1, with 7 nucleotides matching TRBD1. Trimming at V came to 5 bases and at J to 7 bases, leaving 7 bases not matched to a gene. Germline V lookup: CDR1 LNHDA, CDR2 SQIVND (reference sequence). The CDR3 runs to 13 residues. This CDR3 reads CASSSRGQDEAFF. The CDR3 nucleotides are TGTGCCAGTAGTTCGAGGGGGCAGGATGAAGCTTTCTTT.

This chain connects TRBV6-8 to TRBJ2-1, with 11 bases fitting TRBD2. This CDR3 spans 15 amino acids. V lost 5 bases to trimming and J lost 5 bases; unmatched junction nucleotides: 5. Germline V gene sequence: CDR1 MNHGY, CDR2 SAAAGT. CDR3 residues: CASSTGLAENNEQFF. CDR3 in DNA: TGTGCCAGCAGTACGGGACTAGCGGAAAACAATGAGCAGTTCTTC.

This clone occurred a few times. This chain uses TRBV18 with TRBJ2-1; D gene unclear. V was shortened by 3 bases and J by 3 bases, with 6 bases between the two germline ends. Looked up from germline, CDR1 is KGHSH and CDR2 is LQKENI. The CDR3 is 13 amino acids. For the CDR3, the DNA is TGTGCCAGCTCACCTTTGCGCTACAATGAGCAGTTCTTC. This gives the protein CASSPLRYNEQFF.

The chain carries TRBV18 and TRBJ1-1; D is undetermined. The CDR3 sequence is 15 residues long. Trimming pared 1 base from V and 0 bases from J, leaving 9 bases between. Germline V CDR1 and CDR2: KGHSH, LQKENI. The CDR3, as DNA: TGTGCCAGCTCACCACGTTCGTCGGTGAACACTGAAGCTTTCTTT. Its protein is CASSPRSSVNTEAFF.

This chain links TRBV30 with TRBJ1-1; TRBD1 might be the D (5 bases). The CDR3 spans 13 residues. V was trimmed by 4 bases and J by 10 bases, leaving 19 bases between them. In germline, CDR1 is GTSNPN, CDR2 SVGIG (reference sequence). As DNA, the CDR3 is TGTGCCTGGATAGGGCAGGGACTTCGGACAGCTTTCTTT. The encoded protein is CAWIGQGLRTAFF.

The J gene is TRBJ2-1, the V gene TRBV19, with D possibly being TRBD2 (6 bases). There are 13 residues in the CDR3. Germline CDR1 reads LNHDA; CDR2 reads SQIVND (reference sequence). CDR3 protein: CRSGPHSYNEQFF. The CDR3 bases are TGTAGAAGCGGGCCCCACTCCTACAATGAGCAGTTCTTC.

The chain employs TRBV28 and TRBJ2-3; 9 positions agree with TRBD1. This CDR3 is 15 amino acids long. Germline CDR1 is MDHEN and CDR2 is SYDVKM. The trim removed 5 bases at V and 1 base at J, leaving 4 bases unmatched. CDR3: CASSGTGRRTDTQYF. The CDR3 bases are TGTGCCAGCAGTGGGACAGGGAGGCGCACAGATACGCAGTATTTT. Together with reference TRBV28 and TRBJ2-3, the CDR3 gives the full variable domain: DVKVTQSSRYLVKRTGEKVFLECVQDMDHENMFWYRQDPGLGLRLIYFSYDVKMKEKGDIPEGYSVSREKKERFSLILESASTNQTSMYLCASSGTGRRTDTQYFGPGTRLTVL.

In its sample, this clone was seen a few times. The V and J genes are TRBV6-8 and TRBJ2-5, with no clear D. The CDR3 covers 12 residues. The V gene's germline CDR1 is MNHGY and CDR2 SAAAGT. V was trimmed by 5 bases and J by 4 bases, leaving 8 bases between them. Written as DNA, the CDR3 is TGTGCCAGCAGTCCGTACGGAGAGACCCAGTACTTC. Its translation: CASSPYGETQYF.

The rearrangement uses TRBV9 and TRBJ1-4; a weak D match, TRBD1 (6 bases). With 0 bases removed from V and 8 bases from J, the gap between germline ends came to 29 bases. Germline V CDR1 and CDR2: SGDLS, YYNGEE. There are 20 residues in the CDR3. CDR3 bases: TGTGCCAGCAGCGTAGTGGTAAGGGGGGACTTGAGCGGAATACCAGAAAAACTGTTTTTT. Translation: CASSVVVRGDLSGIPEKLFF.

This clone was seen more than once but under ten times. V is TRBV9 and J is TRBJ2-3; 7 nucleotides line up with TRBD2. Germline V gene sequence: CDR1 SGDLS, CDR2 YYNGEE. V lost 9 bases and J lost 0; bases outside the gene matches: 16. The length of the CDR3 is 17 residues. The CDR3 DNA reads as TGTGCCACCGATTGGGGATACCGGGAGGATAGCACAGATACGCAGTATTTT. This gives the protein CATDWGYREDSTDTQYF. The full variable domain, in which reference TRBV9 and TRBJ2-3 provide the parts outside the CDR3, is DSGVTQTPKHLITATGQRVTLRCSPRSGDLSVYWYQQSLDQGLQFLIQYYNGEERAKGNILERFSAQQFPDLHSELNLSSLELGDSALYFCATDWGYREDSTDTQYFGPGTRLTVL.

The rearrangement links TRBV5-1 to TRBJ2-2, with D possibly TRBD2 on 6 matching bases. Trimming left V 0 bases short and J 5 bases short, with 11 bases between. This CDR3 contains 15 residues. Per the germline V gene, CDR1 is SGHRS and CDR2 is YFSETQ. The CDR3 loop is CASSLGAGQTGELFF. The DNA of the CDR3 is TGCGCCAGCAGCTTGGGAGCGGGTCAGACCGGGGAGCTGTTTTTT.

This clone is termed medium-sized. This chain connects TRBV30 to TRBJ2-3, with 10 bases that match TRBD1. V dropped 0 bases and J dropped 1; count of bases not matched to a gene: 7. The CDR3 covers 17 residues. The germline V gene encodes CDR1 GTSNPN and CDR2 SVGIG (reference sequence). Written as DNA, the CDR3 is TGTGCCTGGAGTGTATCTTGGACAGGGGGTGGCACAGATACGCAGTATTTT. Protein: CAWSVSWTGGGTDTQYF.

Sample share makes this clone medium-sized. The chain joins TRBV11-3 to TRBJ2-3, with 10 bases matching TRBD1. The CDR3 has 15 amino acids. CDR1 and CDR2 from the germline V gene are SGHNT and YENEEA. V dropped 5 bases and J dropped 6; count of bases not matched to a gene: 8. The CDR3 nucleotides are TGTGCCAGCAGCCCAGGGACAGGGGCTATTGATACGCAGTATTTT. Translation gives CASSPGTGAIDTQYF.

This clone is labeled as medium-sized (0.01 to 0.1%). V gene TRBV19 combines with J gene TRBJ1-2; no reliable D call. The CDR3 loop spans 11 amino acids. Trimming shortened V by 7 bases and J by 2 bases, and 5 bases separated the two germline ends. CDR1 is LNHDA and CDR2 is SQIVND in the germline V gene (reference sequence). The CDR3 DNA sequence: TGTGCCAGTACCCACAACTATGGCTACACCTTC. As protein: CASTHNYGYTF.

The V and J genes are TRBV12-5 and TRBJ2-7, with TRBD1 matching 7 bases. The length of the CDR3 is 17 residues. V lost 0 bases and J lost 3; bases outside the gene matches: 11. Germline CDR1 and CDR2: LGHNT and FRNRAP. The CDR3, as DNA: TGTGCTAGTGGTTTGGTACTCCCGGGACAGACCTTCTACGAGCAGTACTTC. Its translation is CASGLVLPGQTFYEQYF.

This rearrangement joins TRBV5-1 to TRBJ1-3; D gene uncertain. CDR3 size: 15 residues. Trimming removed 0 bases from V and 0 bases from J, with 7 bases in between. Germline V lookup: CDR1 SGHRS, CDR2 YFSETQ. The CDR3 nucleotides are TGCGCCAGCAGCTTGGAAGGGCACTCTGGAAACACCATATATTTT. It yields the protein CASSLEGHSGNTIYF.

A single count supports this clone. CDR3 sequence (DNA): TGTGCCTGGTCGAATTTGGAGACTGGGGCCAACGTCCTGACTTTC. Its translation: CAWSNLETGANVLTF. The chain joins TRBV30 to TRBJ2-6; D gene ambiguous. The V end lost 5 bases, the J end lost 2 bases, and 13 bases lay between the germline ends. CDR3 length: 15 amino acids. Per germline, CDR1 GTSNPN and CDR2 SVGIG (reference sequence).

The chain couples TRBV19 to TRBJ1-1; D call uncertain. CDR1 and CDR2 (germline): LNHDA, SQIVND (reference sequence). The CDR3 runs 16 residues. V shed 4 bases and J shed 0 bases, with 15 bases lying between them. The CDR3 loop reads CASSSLSYPLNTEAFF. CDR3 in DNA: TGTGCCAGTAGTAGTCTATCTTACCCGTTGAACACTGAAGCTTTCTTT.

The chain has TRBV19 and TRBJ2-5; D gene ambiguous. Germline CDR1 LNHDA, CDR2 SQIVND (reference sequence). This CDR3 has 13 residues. Trimming pared 3 bases from V and 2 bases from J, leaving 7 bases between. The CDR3 DNA reads TGTGCCAGTAGTATTGCCCAGCAAGAGACCCAGTACTTC. The encoded protein is CASSIAQQETQYF.